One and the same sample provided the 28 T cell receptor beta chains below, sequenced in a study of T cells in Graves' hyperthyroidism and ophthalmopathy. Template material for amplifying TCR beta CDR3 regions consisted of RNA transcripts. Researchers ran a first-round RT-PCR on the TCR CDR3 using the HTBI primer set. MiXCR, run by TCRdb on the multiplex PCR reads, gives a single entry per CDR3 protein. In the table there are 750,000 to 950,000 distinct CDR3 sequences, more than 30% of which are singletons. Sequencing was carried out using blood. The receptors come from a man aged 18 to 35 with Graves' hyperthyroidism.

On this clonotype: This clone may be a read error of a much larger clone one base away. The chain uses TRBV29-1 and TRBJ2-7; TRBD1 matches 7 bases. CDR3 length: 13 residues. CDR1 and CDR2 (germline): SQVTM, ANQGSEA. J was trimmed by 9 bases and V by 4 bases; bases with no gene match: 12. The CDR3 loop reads CSVAARQGHGQYF. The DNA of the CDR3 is TGCAGCGTTGCGGCTCGACAGGGCCACGGGCAGTACTTC.

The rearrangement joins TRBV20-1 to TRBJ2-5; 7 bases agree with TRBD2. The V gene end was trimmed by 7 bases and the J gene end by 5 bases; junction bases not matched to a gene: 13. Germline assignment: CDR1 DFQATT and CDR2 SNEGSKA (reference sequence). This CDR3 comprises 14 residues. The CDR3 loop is CSGLAGPTGETQYF. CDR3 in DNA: TGCAGTGGACTAGCAGGGCCCACGGGGGAGACCCAGTACTTC.

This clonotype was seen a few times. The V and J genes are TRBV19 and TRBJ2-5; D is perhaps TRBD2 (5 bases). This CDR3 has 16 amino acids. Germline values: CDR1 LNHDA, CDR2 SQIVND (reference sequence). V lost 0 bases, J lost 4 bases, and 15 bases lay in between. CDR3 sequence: CASSIDRRGPGETQYF. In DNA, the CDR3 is TGTGCCAGTAGTATAGATCGACGAGGGCCCGGAGAGACCCAGTACTTC.

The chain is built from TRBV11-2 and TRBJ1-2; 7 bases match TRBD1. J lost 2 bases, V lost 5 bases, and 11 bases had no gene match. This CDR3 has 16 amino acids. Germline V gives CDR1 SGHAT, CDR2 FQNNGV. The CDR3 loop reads CASSQEGQALNYGYTF. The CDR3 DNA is TGTGCCAGCAGCCAAGAAGGACAGGCTCTAAACTATGGCTACACCTTC.

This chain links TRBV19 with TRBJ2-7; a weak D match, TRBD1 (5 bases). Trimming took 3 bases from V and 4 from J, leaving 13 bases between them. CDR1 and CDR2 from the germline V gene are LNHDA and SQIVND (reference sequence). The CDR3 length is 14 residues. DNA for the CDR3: TGTGCCAGTAGTATCGAAGGGGATGGGTACGAGCAGTACTTC. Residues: CASSIEGDGYEQYF.

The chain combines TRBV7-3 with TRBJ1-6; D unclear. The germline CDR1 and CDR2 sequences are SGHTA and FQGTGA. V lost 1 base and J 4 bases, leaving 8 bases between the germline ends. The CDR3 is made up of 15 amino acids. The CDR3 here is CASSLIPGYNSPLHF. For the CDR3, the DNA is TGTGCCAGCAGCTTAATTCCGGGGTATAATTCACCCCTCCACTTT.

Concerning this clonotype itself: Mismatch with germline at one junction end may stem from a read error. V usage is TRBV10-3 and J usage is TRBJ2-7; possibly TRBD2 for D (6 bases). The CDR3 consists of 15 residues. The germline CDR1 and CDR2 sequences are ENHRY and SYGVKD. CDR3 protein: CVINPDRGSRDEQYF. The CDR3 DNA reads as TGTGTCATCAACCCGGACCGGGGGAGTAGGGATGAGCAGTACTTC.

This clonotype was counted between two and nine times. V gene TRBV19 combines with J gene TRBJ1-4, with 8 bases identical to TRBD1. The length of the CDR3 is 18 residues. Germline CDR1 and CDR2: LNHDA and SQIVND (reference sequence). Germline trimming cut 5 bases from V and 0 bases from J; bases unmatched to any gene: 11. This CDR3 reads CASSPRPGTGATNEKLFF. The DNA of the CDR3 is TGTGCCAGTAGTCCTCGTCCCGGGACAGGAGCAACTAATGAAAAACTGTTTTTT.

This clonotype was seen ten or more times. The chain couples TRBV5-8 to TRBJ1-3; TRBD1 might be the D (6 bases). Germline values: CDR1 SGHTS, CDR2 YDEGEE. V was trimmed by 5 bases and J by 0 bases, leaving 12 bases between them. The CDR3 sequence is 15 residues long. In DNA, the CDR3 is TGTGCCAGCAGTCCGGACAGAACCTCTGGAAACACCATATATTTT. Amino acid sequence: CASSPDRTSGNTIYF.

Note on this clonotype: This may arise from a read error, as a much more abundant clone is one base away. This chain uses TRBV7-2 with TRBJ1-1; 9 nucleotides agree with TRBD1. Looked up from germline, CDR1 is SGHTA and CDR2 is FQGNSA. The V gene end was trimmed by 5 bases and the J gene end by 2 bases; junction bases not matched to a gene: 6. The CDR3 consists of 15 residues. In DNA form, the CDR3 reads TGTGCCAGCAGCCCGGACAGGGGATTCAACACTGAAGCTTTCTTT. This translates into CASSPDRGFNTEAFF.

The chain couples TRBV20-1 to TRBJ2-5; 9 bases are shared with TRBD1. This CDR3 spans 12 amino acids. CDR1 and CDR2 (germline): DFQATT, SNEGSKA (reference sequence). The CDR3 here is CSGEQGAETQYF. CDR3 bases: TGCAGCGGGGAACAGGGGGCAGAGACCCAGTACTTC.

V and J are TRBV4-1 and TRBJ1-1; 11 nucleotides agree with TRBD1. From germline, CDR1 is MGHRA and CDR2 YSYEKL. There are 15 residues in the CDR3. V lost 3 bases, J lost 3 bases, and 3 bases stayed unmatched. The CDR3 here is CASSQVGQGDTEAFF. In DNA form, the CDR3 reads TGCGCCAGCAGCCAGGTGGGACAGGGGGACACTGAAGCTTTCTTT.

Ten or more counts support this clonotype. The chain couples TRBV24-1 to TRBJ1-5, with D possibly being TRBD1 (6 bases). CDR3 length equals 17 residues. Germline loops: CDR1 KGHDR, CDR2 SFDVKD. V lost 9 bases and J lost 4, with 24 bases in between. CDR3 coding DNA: TGTGCCACCGGGGGGGCCAGGGGACCAGGTCGGAATCAGCCCCAGCATTTT. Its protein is CATGGARGPGRNQPQHF.

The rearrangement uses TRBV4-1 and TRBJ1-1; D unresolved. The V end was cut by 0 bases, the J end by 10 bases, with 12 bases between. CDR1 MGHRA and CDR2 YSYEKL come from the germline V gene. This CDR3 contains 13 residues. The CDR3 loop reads CASSQEAGEGAFF. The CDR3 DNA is TGCGCCAGCAGCCAAGAGGCGGGCGAGGGAGCTTTCTTT.

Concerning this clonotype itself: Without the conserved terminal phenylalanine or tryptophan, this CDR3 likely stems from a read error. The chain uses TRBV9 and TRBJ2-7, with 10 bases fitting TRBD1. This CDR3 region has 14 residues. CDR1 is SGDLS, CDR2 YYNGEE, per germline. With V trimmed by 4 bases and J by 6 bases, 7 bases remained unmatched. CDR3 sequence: CASSSRTGGGEQYL. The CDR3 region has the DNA TGTGCCAGCAGCTCTCGGACAGGGGGAGGCGAGCAGTACCTC.

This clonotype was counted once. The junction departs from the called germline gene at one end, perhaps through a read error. In DNA, the CDR3 is TGCGCCAGCAGCCCGGAGACAGGAAACCTCTACGAGCAGTACTTC. Translating it yields CASSPETGNLYEQYF. The rearrangement joins TRBV7-2 to TRBJ2-7, with a possible D match to TRBD1 (6 bases). The CDR3 runs to 15 residues. CDR1 and CDR2 from the germline V gene are SGHTA and FQGNSA.

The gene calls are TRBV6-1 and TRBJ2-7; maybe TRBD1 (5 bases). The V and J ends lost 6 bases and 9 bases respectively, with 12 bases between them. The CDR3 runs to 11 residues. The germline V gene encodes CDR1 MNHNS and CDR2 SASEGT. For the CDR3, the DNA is TGTGCCAGCAGCGACGGACAAGGGCAGTACTTC. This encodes CASSDGQGQYF.

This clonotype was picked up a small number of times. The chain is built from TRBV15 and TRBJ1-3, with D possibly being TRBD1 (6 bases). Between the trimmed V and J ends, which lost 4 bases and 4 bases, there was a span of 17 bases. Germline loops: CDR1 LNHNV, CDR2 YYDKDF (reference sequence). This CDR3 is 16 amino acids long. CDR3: CATSTQTDRFGNTIYF. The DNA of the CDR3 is TGTGCCACCAGCACTCAAACCGACAGGTTCGGAAACACCATATATTTT.

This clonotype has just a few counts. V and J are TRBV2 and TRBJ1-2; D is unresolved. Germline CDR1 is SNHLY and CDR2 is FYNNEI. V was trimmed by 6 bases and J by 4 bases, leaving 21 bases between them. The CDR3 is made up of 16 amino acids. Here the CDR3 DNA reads TGTGCCAGCAGGAACGAGGACGGCCACCTTACCTATGGCTACACCTTC. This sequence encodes CASRNEDGHLTYGYTF.

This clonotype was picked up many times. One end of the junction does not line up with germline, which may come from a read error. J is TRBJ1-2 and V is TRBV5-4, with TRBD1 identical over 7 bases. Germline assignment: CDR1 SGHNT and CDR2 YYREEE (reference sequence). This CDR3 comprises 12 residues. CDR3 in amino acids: CASTLTGTGYTF. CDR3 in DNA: TGTGCCAGCACCTTGACAGGGACGGGCTACACCTTC.

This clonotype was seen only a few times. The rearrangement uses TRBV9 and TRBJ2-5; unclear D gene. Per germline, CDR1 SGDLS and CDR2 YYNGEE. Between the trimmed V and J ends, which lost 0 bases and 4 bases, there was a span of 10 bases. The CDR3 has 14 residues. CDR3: CASSVGTVLETQYF. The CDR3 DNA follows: TGTGCCAGCAGCGTAGGTACAGTGCTAGAGACCCAGTACTTC.

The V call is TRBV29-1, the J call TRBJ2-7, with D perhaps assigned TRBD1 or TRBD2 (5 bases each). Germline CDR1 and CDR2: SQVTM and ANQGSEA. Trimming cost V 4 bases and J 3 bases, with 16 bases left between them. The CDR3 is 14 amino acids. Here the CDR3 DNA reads TGCAGCGTTGTTCGGGACCGAGCAGACTACGAGCAGTACTTC. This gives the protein CSVVRDRADYEQYF.

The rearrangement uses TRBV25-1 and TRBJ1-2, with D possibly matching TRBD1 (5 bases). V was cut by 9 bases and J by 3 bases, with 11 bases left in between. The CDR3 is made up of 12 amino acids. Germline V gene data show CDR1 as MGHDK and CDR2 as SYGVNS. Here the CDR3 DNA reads TGTGCCAGTACCGGGACGGACTATGGCTACACCTTC. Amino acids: CASTGTDYGYTF.

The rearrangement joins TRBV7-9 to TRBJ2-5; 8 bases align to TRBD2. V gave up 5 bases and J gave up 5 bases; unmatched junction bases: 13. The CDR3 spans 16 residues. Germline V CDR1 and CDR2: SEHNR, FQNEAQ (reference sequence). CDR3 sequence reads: CASSPGSTSGDETQYF. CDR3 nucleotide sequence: TGTGCCAGCAGCCCGGGCTCCACTAGCGGTGATGAGACCCAGTACTTC.

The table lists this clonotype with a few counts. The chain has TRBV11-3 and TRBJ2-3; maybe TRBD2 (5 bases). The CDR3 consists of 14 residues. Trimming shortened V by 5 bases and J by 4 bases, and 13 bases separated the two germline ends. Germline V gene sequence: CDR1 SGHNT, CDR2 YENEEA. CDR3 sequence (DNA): TGTGCCAGCAGCCCGACACTAGAACCAGATACGCAGTATTTT. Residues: CASSPTLEPDTQYF.

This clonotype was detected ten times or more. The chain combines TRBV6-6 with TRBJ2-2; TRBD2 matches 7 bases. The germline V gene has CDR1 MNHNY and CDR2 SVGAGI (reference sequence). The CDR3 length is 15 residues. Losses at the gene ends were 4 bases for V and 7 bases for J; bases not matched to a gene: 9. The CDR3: CASSSGIREVGELFF. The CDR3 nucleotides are TGTGCCAGCAGTTCCGGGATCCGGGAGGTCGGGGAGCTGTTTTTT.

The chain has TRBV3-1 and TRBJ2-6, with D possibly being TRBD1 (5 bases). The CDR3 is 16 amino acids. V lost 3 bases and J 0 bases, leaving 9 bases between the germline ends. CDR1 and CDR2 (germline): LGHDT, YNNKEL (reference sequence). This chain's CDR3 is CASSHTGISGANVLTF. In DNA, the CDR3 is TGTGCCAGCAGCCATACAGGAATCTCTGGGGCCAACGTCCTGACTTTC.

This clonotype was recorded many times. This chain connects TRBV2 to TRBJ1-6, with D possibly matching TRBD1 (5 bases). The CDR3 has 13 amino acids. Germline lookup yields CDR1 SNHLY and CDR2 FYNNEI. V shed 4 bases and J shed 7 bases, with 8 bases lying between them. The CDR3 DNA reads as TGTGCCAGCAGTGGCCAGGGAAATTCACCCCTCCACTTT. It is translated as CASSGQGNSPLHF.